This T cell receptor beta chain was sequenced during a study of cytomegalovirus exposure and HLA in healthy donors. About this clone itself: Its antigen is currently unknown.

With 60 Vbeta and 13 Jbeta primers, the PCR was carried out. The authors' processing: Later analysis identified tens of millions of unique TCR beta chains, approximately 11 million shared. Only in-frame clones appear in the TCRdb table, and some are missing; sequencing was by immunoSEQ multiplex PCR. V and J calls and clone size are those listed in that table; D and trimming were worked out from the DNA. The sample lists some 150,000 clones, 65% to 80% occurring once. Study-level points and caveats: Previous analysis showed most TCR beta V segments were productive about 90% or about 30% of the time.

The CDR3 sequence is 17 residues long. Per germline, CDR1 WNHNN and CDR2 SYGVQD (reference sequence). Trimming removed 6 bases from V and 2 bases from J, with 21 bases in between. The sequenced sample consisted of PBMCs. This chain uses TRBV10-1 with TRBJ2-3; D is possibly TRBD2 (6 bases). This sequence was found in a man aged 40-55 years in good health and CMV-seronegative. The CDR3 DNA follows: TGCGCCAGCAGATCCGACATCCAGCGGGTGGCCACAGATACGCAGTATTTT. Encoded protein: CASRSDIQRVATDTQYF.